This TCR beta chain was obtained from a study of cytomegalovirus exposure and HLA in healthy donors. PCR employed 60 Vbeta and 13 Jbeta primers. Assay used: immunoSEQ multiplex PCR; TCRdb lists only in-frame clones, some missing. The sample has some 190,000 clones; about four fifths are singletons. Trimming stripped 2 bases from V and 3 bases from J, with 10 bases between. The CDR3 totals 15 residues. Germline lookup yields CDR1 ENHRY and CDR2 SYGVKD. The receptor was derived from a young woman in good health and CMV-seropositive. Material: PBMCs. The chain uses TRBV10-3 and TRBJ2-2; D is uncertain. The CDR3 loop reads CAISEIERDTGELFF. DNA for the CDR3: TGTGCCATCAGTGAGATAGAACGGGACACCGGGGAGCTGTTTTTT.